The clone carrying this T cell receptor (beta chain) appeared a few times. The sample belongs to a study of early T cells in non-severe SARS-CoV-2 infection. TCRdb itself ran the 5' RACE reads through MiXCR, one entry per CDR3 protein. This sample has about 66,000 distinct CDR3 sequences, with around 19% found just once. The sample in question was whole blood, obtained at baseline. The clonotype comes from an adult who was a healthcare worker with PCR-confirmed SARS-CoV-2 infection or an uninfected control (not recorded which).

In nucleotides, the CDR3 is TGTGCCAGCAGTTTTGCGACAGGGGGCTACGAGCAGTACTTC. Translation: CASSFATGGYEQYF. This chain uses TRBV28 with TRBJ2-7, with TRBD1 identical over 9 bases. The CDR3 contains 14 residues. Germline V gene sequence: CDR1 MDHEN, CDR2 SYDVKM. V shed 3 bases and J 3 bases; nucleotides not matched to a gene: 3.